This T cell receptor (beta chain) comes out of a study of T cell clones after liver transplantation. Across the whole study: Three of eight recipients were HCV-positive; others had non-autoimmune, non-viral indications.

The CDR3 loop spans 11 amino acids. Trimming took 8 bases from V and 8 from J, leaving 12 bases between them. Looked up from germline, CDR1 is MDHEN and CDR2 is SYDVKM. The method was immunoSEQ multiplex PCR; TCRdb's version includes in-frame clones alone and lacks a portion of them. The sample has 75,000 to 100,000 clones, around four fifths seen once. The sample was CD4+ T cells from blood, taken approximately 3.5 years after liver transplant. The source is a human patient who received a liver transplant. Some T cells may be supplied by the graft donor. V and J are TRBV28 and TRBJ1-1; D call uncertain. CDR3 loop: CASLTDREAFF. The CDR3 DNA follows: TGTGCCAGCCTAACCGACCGGGAAGCTTTCTTT.